This is a list of T cell receptor beta chains from one sample in a study of shared clonotypes between healthy human individuals. Sequencing was performed with immunoSEQ multiplex PCR; in TCRdb, only in-frame clones are kept and a portion is missing. This table holds a few hundred thousand clones, roughly 80% found once. The sequenced sample consisted of PBMCs. The source of these receptors is a middle-aged woman in good health. Some clones in this sample may be carry-over from other donors' samples. Each CDR3 is given without its conserved first and last residue.

CDR3 protein	V gene	J gene
ASSPEAGSSYEQY	TRBV9	TRBJ2-7
ASTANVLAANQF	TRBV28	TRBJ2-1
ASSLTAGGTEAF	TRBV7-9	TRBJ1-1
ASNLGQGGEAF	TRBV5-1	TRBJ1-1
ASSLWDIGYIQY	TRBV7-2	TRBJ2-4
ASSLQENQPQH	TRBV11-2	TRBJ1-5
ASSIQGVGNEQF	TRBV11-2	TRBJ2-1
ASSSTSGRAGTYEQY	TRBV11-2	TRBJ2-7
ASSVVGGELF	TRBV9	TRBJ2-2
AWSGKTGGQQY	TRBV30	TRBJ2-7